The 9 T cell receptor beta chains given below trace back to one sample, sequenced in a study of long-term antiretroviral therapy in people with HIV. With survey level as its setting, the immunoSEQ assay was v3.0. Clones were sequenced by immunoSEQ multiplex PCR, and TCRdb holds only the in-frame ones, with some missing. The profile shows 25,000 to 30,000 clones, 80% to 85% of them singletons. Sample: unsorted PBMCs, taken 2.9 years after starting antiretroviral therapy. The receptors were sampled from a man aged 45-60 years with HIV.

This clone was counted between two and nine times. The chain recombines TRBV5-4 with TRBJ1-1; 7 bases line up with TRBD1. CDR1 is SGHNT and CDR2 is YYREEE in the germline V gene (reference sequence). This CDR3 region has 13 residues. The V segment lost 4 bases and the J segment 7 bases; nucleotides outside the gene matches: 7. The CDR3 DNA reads TGTGCCAGCAGCCTGGGGACAGACTTTGAAGCTTTCTTT. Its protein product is CASSLGTDFEAFF.

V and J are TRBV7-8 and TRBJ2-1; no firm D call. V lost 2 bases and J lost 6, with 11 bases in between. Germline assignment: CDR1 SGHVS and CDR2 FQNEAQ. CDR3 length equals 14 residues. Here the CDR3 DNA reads TGTGCCAGCAGCTTACGGCTGCAACTCAATGAGCAGTTCTTC. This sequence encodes CASSLRLQLNEQFF.

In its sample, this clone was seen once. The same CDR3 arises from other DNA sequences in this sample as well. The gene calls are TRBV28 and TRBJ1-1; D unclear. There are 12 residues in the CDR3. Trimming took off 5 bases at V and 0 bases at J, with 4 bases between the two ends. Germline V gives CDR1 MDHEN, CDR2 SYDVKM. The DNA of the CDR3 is TGTGCCAGCAGTCTAATGAACACTGAAGCTTTCTTT. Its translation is CASSLMNTEAFF.

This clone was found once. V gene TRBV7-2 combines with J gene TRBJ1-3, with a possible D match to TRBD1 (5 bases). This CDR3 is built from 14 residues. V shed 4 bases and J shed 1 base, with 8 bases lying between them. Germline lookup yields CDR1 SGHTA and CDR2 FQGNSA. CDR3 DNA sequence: TGTGCCAGCAGCTCTCAGGGATCTGGAAACACCATATATTTT. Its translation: CASSSQGSGNTIYF.

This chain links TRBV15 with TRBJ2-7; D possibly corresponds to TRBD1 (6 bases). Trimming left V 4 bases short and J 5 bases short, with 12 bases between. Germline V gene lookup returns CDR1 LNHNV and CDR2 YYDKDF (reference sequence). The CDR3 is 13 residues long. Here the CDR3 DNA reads TGTGCCACCAGCAAGTCTACAGGGAACGAGCAGTACTTC. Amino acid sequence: CATSKSTGNEQYF.

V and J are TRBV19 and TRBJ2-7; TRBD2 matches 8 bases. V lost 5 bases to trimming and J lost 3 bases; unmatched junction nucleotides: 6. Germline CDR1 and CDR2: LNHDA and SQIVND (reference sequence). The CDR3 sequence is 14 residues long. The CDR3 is CASSFAGTSYEQYF. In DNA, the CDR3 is TGTGCCAGTAGTTTCGCCGGGACTAGCTACGAGCAGTACTTC.

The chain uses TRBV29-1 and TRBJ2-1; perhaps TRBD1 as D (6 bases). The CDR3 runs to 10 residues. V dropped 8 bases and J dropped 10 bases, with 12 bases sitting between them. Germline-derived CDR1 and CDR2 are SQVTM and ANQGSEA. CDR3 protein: CSLLQGEQFF. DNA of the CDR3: TGCAGCCTCCTCCAGGGGGAGCAGTTCTTC.

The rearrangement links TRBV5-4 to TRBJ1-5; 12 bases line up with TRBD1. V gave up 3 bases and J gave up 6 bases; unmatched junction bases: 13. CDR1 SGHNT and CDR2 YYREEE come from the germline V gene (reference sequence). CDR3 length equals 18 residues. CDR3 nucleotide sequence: TGTGCCAGCAGCTCAACCGGGACAGGGGGCATAGCTGGTCAGCCCCAGCATTTT. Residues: CASSSTGTGGIAGQPQHF.

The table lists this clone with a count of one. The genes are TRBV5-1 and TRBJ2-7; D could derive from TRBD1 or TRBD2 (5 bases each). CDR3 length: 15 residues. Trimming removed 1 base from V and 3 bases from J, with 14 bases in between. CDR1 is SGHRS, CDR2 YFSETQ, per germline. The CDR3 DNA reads TGCGCCAGCAGCTTGATGGGGGTATCACTCTACGAGCAGTACTTC. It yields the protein CASSLMGVSLYEQYF. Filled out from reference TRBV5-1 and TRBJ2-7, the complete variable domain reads KAGVTQTPRYLIKTRGQQVTLSCSPISGHRSVSWYQQTPGQGLQFLFEYFSETQRNKGNFPGRFSGRQFSNSRSEMNVSTLELGDSALYLCASSLMGVSLYEQYFGPGTRLTVT.